This T cell receptor beta chain was identified during a study of blood T cell repertoires in COVID-19. Overall study context: T cells, B-cell-depleted T cells, or PBMCs supplied cDNA or gDNA.

As originally analysed: Reference gene primer amplification gave nucleated cell count estimates. Profiling relied on immunoSEQ multiplex PCR, and the TCRdb table lists in-frame clones only, not all of them. From that table come the V and J calls and clone size; the DNA was used to work out D and trimming. The sample yields tens of thousands of clones, about 95% seen once. This CDR3 has 14 residues. From germline, CDR1 is SGHTA and CDR2 FQGNSA. Between the trimmed V and J ends, which lost 6 bases and 4 bases, there was a span of 15 bases. The sample was peripheral blood. The chain links TRBV7-2 to TRBJ2-5; D perhaps matches TRBD1 (6 bases). The TCR sequence derives from a human donor with active COVID-19. The donor label of this sample is uncertain. CDR3 bases: TGTGCCAGCAGAAAAACAGGGAACGGAGAGACCCAGTACTTC. Translation: CASRKTGNGETQYF.